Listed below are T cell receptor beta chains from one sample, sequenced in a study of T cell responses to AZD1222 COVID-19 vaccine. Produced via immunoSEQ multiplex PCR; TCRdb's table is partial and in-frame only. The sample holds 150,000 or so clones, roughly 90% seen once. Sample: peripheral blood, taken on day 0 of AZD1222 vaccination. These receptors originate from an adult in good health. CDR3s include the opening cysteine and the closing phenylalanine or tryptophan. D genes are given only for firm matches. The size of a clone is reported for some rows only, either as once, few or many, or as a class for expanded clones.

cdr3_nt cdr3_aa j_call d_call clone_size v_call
TGTGCCAGCAGCTTGGGAAGGAGAGGCGGCGAAGAAAAACTGTTTTTT CASSLGRRGGEEKLFF TRBJ1-4 NA NA TRBV5-4
TGCAGTGCTAGTTGGTGGACAGGGCCCTACGAGCAGTACTTC CSASWWTGPYEQYF TRBJ2-7 TRBD1 NA TRBV20-1
TGTGCCAGCAGTTTAAACCGGCTAGCGGCCTACAATGAGCAGTTCTTC CASSLNRLAAYNEQFF TRBJ2-1 TRBD2 NA TRBV27
TGTGCCAGCAGCGGGGACACCAATAATTCACCCCTCCACTTT CASSGDTNNSPLHF TRBJ1-6 NA NA TRBV7-2
TGTGCCAGTAGTATAGAAAGGGCGCGGAGCAATCAGCCCCAGCATTTT CASSIERARSNQPQHF TRBJ1-5 NA NA TRBV19
TGTGCCAGCAGTTACGAGGGGATGAACACTGAAGCTTTCTTT CASSYEGMNTEAFF TRBJ1-1 NA NA TRBV6-5
TGTGCCAGCAGCTTGGGAGCCAGCATGAACACTGAAGCTTTCTTT CASSLGASMNTEAFF TRBJ1-1 NA NA TRBV5-6
TGCGCCAGCAGCCAAGACAGGGTGAACACTGAAGCTTTCTTT CASSQDRVNTEAFF TRBJ1-1 NA once TRBV4-3
TGTGCCAGCAGCTTAGTGAGGACAGAAGGCTACGAGCAGTACTTC CASSLVRTEGYEQYF TRBJ2-7 NA NA TRBV7-2
TGTGCCAGCAGCCAAGACGTCCCAGGGAACTATGGCTACACCTTC CASSQDVPGNYGYTF TRBJ1-2 NA NA TRBV4-2
TGTGCCAGTAGTATGGGGCAGGGCATCTACGAGCAGTACTTC CASSMGQGIYEQYF TRBJ2-7 NA once TRBV19
TGTGCCAGCAGCTTAATGGGGCAGGGTAATTCACCCCTCCACTTT CASSLMGQGNSPLHF TRBJ1-6 NA NA TRBV7-3
TGCGCCAGCAGCCAAGATGTTGTCACAAGTCGTGAAGCTTTCTTT CASSQDVVTSREAFF TRBJ1-1 NA NA TRBV4-3
TGTGCCAGCAGCTTAGATCGTCATGCCCCCTACGAGCAGTACTTC CASSLDRHAPYEQYF TRBJ2-7 NA NA TRBV11-2
TGTGCCAGCAGCTTAGGCGTTAGCGGGAGGGGAGGGTACCAAGAGACCCAGTACTTC CASSLGVSGRGGYQETQYF TRBJ2-5 TRBD2 NA TRBV11-2
TGCGCCAGCAGCTCGAACCCGGGACAGGGGGCCGCCGGGGAGCTGTTTTTT CASSSNPGQGAAGELFF TRBJ2-2 TRBD1 NA TRBV5-1
TGTGCCAGCAGTTCCACGCGACAGACCGGGGAGCTGTTTTTT CASSSTRQTGELFF TRBJ2-2 NA NA TRBV27
TGTGCCAGCCCCGGACGGCACTCTGGAAACACCATATATTTT CASPGRHSGNTIYF TRBJ1-3 NA NA TRBV27
TGTGCCAGCAGGCAACAGGGGGCGGAAAAACTGTTTTTT CASRQQGAEKLFF TRBJ1-4 TRBD1 NA TRBV3-1/TRBV3-2
TGTGCCTGGAGTGAGGGACGGGATAATTCACCCCTCCACTTT CAWSEGRDNSPLHF TRBJ1-6 NA NA TRBV30
TGCAGTGCTAGTGCCCACGGGAGGATAGGCCGGAATTCACCCCTCCACTTT CSASAHGRIGRNSPLHF TRBJ1-6 NA once TRBV20-1
TGTGCCAGCAGCTCTGAAGCCTCTGGAAACACCATATATTTT CASSSEASGNTIYF TRBJ1-3 NA once TRBV5-4
TGTGCCAGCAGTTCTACAGGGAGCTCCTACGAGCAGTACTTC CASSSTGSSYEQYF TRBJ2-7 NA NA TRBV11-1
TGTGCCAGCACTGATGAGGGCGGCCTTTCTAACTATGGCTACACCTTC CASTDEGGLSNYGYTF TRBJ1-2 NA NA TRBV28
TGTGCCAGCAGCCTGACAGGGGGCGAGGACACCGGGGAGCTGTTTTTT CASSLTGGEDTGELFF TRBJ2-2 TRBD1 NA TRBV6-4
TGTGCCTGGAGTCTCGGACAGGGGCGGACCTACGAGCAGTACTTC CAWSLGQGRTYEQYF TRBJ2-7 TRBD1 NA TRBV30
TGTGCCAGCAGCCCCGACAGCATGCTTGCCTACACCTTC CASSPDSMLAYTF TRBJ1-2 NA NA TRBV6-5
TGCAGCGTTGGGGGATTCACAGATACGCAGTATTTT CSVGGFTDTQYF TRBJ2-3 NA once TRBV29-1
TGTGCCAGCACCACATTAGGGGGGTTCTATGGCTACACCTTC CASTTLGGFYGYTF TRBJ1-2 NA NA TRBV28
TGTGCCAGCAGTTTGGTGACTAGCGGGGGGAGGGCCTACGAGCAGTACTTC CASSLVTSGGRAYEQYF TRBJ2-7 TRBD2 NA TRBV28
TGTGCCAGCAGTGCAGTCAGCGGGGGATACAATGAGCAGTTCTTC CASSAVSGGYNEQFF TRBJ2-1 TRBD2 few TRBV27
TGTGCCAGCAGCCAATCAGGGGGTTGGGGACAAGAGACCCAGTACTTC CASSQSGGWGQETQYF TRBJ2-5 TRBD1 NA TRBV9
TGTGCCAGCAGTGAAGGGACCGGGACAGGGGTCTACGAGCAGTACTTC CASSEGTGTGVYEQYF TRBJ2-7 TRBD1 NA TRBV6-1
TGTGCCAGCTCACCAGGGAGCGGAGGCACTGAAGCTTTCTTT CASSPGSGGTEAFF TRBJ1-1 NA NA TRBV18
TGCGCCAGCACCTCGGGAGGTTCTAACTATGGCTACACCTTC CASTSGGSNYGYTF TRBJ1-2 NA NA TRBV5-1
TGCGCCAGCAGCCCTGGGGGGGAGTCCTACAATGAGCAGTTCTTC CASSPGGESYNEQFF TRBJ2-1 TRBD2 NA TRBV5-1
TGTGCCAGCAGCGTAGACCACAGGGAACGGGATGAGCAGTTCTTC CASSVDHRERDEQFF TRBJ2-1 NA NA TRBV9
TGTGCCAGCAGCCCTCGGACAGGGAAGGCGGGTGAGCAGTACTTC CASSPRTGKAGEQYF TRBJ2-7 TRBD1 few TRBV9
TGTGCCAGCAGTTACTCCCCAGCGGGAGGGCCAAGGACAGATACGCAGTATTTT CASSYSPAGGPRTDTQYF TRBJ2-3 TRBD2 NA TRBV6-2/TRBV6-3
TGTGCCAGCAGCTCCTCAAGGGTGACCGGGGAGCTGTTTTTT CASSSSRVTGELFF TRBJ2-2 NA NA TRBV11-3
TGTGCCAGCGCGGGGGAAGGGACCCAGTACTTC CASAGEGTQYF TRBJ2-5 TRBD2 NA TRBV28
TGTGCCAGCCCAGCGCCGGGACAGCCCTACGAGCAGTACTTC CASPAPGQPYEQYF TRBJ2-7 TRBD1 NA TRBV28
TGTGCCAGAAGCTTAGACGGGGGTGGCTACACCTTC CARSLDGGGYTF TRBJ1-2 NA NA TRBV7-5
TGCGCCAGCAGCCAAGGGGGGCTGAGCTATGGCTACACCTTC CASSQGGLSYGYTF TRBJ1-2 NA NA TRBV4-1
TGTGCCAGCAGTAACCTACGCGGTAGCAATCAGCCCCAGCATTTT CASSNLRGSNQPQHF TRBJ1-5 NA NA TRBV28
TGCGCCAGCAGCCAGGGCGCGTGGGAGCCCCAGCATTTT CASSQGAWEPQHF TRBJ1-5 NA few TRBV4-1
TGTGCCAGCAGACGGGACGGCGGGAACACTGAAGCTTTCTTT CASRRDGGNTEAFF TRBJ1-1 NA NA TRBV6-5
TGTGCCAGCAGCTCGGGCGGGACAGGGCGGAACACTGAAGCTTTCTTT CASSSGGTGRNTEAFF TRBJ1-1 TRBD1 NA TRBV5-4
TGTGCCAGCAGCCAAGAGATAGCGGGGGGGCCCAATGAGCAGTTCTTC CASSQEIAGGPNEQFF TRBJ2-1 TRBD2 once TRBV4-2
TGTGCCAGCACCCCCTGGTCCGGACAGAACTATGGCTACACCTTC CASTPWSGQNYGYTF TRBJ1-2 NA once TRBV9
TGCAGCGTTGACAGTGGGACAGGGTACAGCACTGAAGCTTTCTTT CSVDSGTGYSTEAFF TRBJ1-1 TRBD1 NA TRBV29-1
TGTGCCAGCAGTTTATCCGACACACCCCAAGAGACCCAGTACTTC CASSLSDTPQETQYF TRBJ2-5 NA NA TRBV27
TGCGCCAGCAGCTTTCTAGGTAGCAGCACCTACGAGCAGTACTTC CASSFLGSSTYEQYF TRBJ2-7 NA NA TRBV5-1